Listed below are T cell receptor beta chains from one sample, sequenced in a study of cytomegalovirus exposure and HLA in healthy donors. The data were produced by immunoSEQ multiplex PCR, yet TCRdb's version contains in-frame clones alone and is incomplete. This table holds about 77,000 clones. Sequenced: PBMCs. The origin of the receptors is a man between 50 and 59 years old in good health and CMV-seropositive. The CDR3 runs from the conserved cysteine through the conserved F or W. The D gene is left open where the match is weak.

j_gene,d_gene,v_gene,CDR3aa,CDR3nt
TRBJ1-1,TRBD1,TRBV5-6,CASSPGGTVPMNTEAFF,TGTGCCAGCAGCCCGGGGGGGACAGTCCCCATGAACACTGAAGCTTTCTTT
TRBJ1-2,TRBD1,TRBV9,CASSVGGQGALPNYGYTF,TGTGCCAGCAGCGTAGGAGGACAGGGGGCCCTCCCTAACTATGGCTACACCTTC
TRBJ1-5,NA,TRBV4-1,CASSPKSLRAGRGNQPQHF,TGCGCCAGCAGCCCTAAGAGCCTAAGAGCAGGACGGGGAAATCAGCCCCAGCATTTT
TRBJ2-5,TRBD1,TRBV5-1,CASSLYGGTGQETQYF,TGCGCCAGCAGCCTCTACGGGGGGACAGGGCAAGAGACCCAGTACTTC
TRBJ2-3,TRBD2,TRBV6-1,CASSELPLAGTDTQYF,TGTGCCAGCAGTGAACTACCCCTAGCGGGGACAGATACGCAGTATTTT
TRBJ2-7,NA,TRBV4-1,CASSQGGSHYEQYF,TGCGCCAGCAGCCAAGGAGGGTCGCACTACGAGCAGTACTTC
TRBJ1-2,NA,TRBV7-9,CASSLDGSNYGYTF,TGTGCCAGCAGCTTAGATGGGAGTAACTATGGCTACACCTTC
TRBJ2-7,NA,TRBV11-2,CASSPREAVYEQYF,TGTGCCAGCAGCCCCCGGGAAGCCGTCTACGAGCAGTACTTC
TRBJ1-3,TRBD1,TRBV10-3,CAISESVGDRDDGNTIYF,TGTGCCATCAGTGAGTCGGTTGGGGACAGGGACGATGGAAACACCATATATTTT
TRBJ1-4,NA,TRBV9,CASSTGTVFEKLFF,TGTGCCAGCAGCACCGGGACTGTATTTGAAAAACTGTTTTTT
TRBJ2-2,TRBD2,TRBV18,CASSIAGNTGELFF,TGTGCCAGCTCAATAGCGGGGAATACCGGGGAGCTGTTTTTT
TRBJ2-3,TRBD2,TRBV7-2,CASSPQAGGPDTQYF,TGTGCCAGCAGCCCCCAGGCGGGAGGGCCGGATACGCAGTATTTT
TRBJ1-2,NA,TRBV20-1,CSARWQGGYTF,TGCAGTGCTAGATGGCAGGGGGGCTACACCTTC
TRBJ2-5,NA,TRBV15,CATSRNTEKETQYF,TGTGCCACCAGCCGAAATACAGAAAAAGAGACCCAGTACTTC
TRBJ1-6,TRBD1,TRBV4-1,CASSPGQGAWSPLHF,TGCGCCAGCAGCCCGGGACAGGGGGCATGGTCACCCCTCCACTTT
TRBJ1-1,NA,TRBV18,CASSTNSNTEAFF,TGTGCCAGCTCAACAAATTCCAACACTGAAGCTTTCTTT
TRBJ1-1,NA,TRBV21-1,CASSTLKAGSGTEAFF,TGTGCCAGCAGCACCCTCAAGGCAGGATCGGGGACTGAAGCTTTCTTT
TRBJ1-4,TRBD1,TRBV2,CASRDRLGEKLFF,TGTGCCAGCAGGGACAGGCTGGGCGAAAAACTGTTTTTT
TRBJ1-1,TRBD1,TRBV18,CASSQGTGETEAFF,TGTGCCAGCTCACAGGGGACAGGGGAAACTGAAGCTTTCTTT
TRBJ1-2,TRBD1,TRBV5-8,CASSYSRDRVYGYTF,TGTGCCAGCAGCTACTCGCGGGACAGGGTTTATGGCTACACCTTC